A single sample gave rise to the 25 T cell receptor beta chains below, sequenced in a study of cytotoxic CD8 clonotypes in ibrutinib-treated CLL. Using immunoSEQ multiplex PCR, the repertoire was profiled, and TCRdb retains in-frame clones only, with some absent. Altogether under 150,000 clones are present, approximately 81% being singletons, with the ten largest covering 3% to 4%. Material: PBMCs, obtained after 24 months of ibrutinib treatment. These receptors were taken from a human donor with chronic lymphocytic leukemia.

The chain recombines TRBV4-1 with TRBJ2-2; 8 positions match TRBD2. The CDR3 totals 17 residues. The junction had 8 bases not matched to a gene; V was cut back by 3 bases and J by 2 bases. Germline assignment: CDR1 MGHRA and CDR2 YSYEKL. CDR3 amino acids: CASSHPRGGPNTGELFF. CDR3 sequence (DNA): TGCGCCAGCAGCCATCCTCGCGGGGGGCCCAACACCGGGGAGCTGTTTTTT.

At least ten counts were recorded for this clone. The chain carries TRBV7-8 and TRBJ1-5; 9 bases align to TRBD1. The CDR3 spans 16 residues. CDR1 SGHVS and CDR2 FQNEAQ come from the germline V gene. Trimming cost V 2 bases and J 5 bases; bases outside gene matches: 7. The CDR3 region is CASSLRGQGRDQPQHF. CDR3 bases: TGTGCCAGCAGCTTAAGGGGACAGGGAAGGGATCAGCCCCAGCATTTT. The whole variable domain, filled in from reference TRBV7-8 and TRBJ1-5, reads GAGVSQSPRYKVAKRGQDVALRCDPISGHVSLFWYQQALGQGPEFLTYFQNEAQLDKSGLPSDRFFAERPEGSVSTLKIQRTQQEDSAVYLCASSLRGQGRDQPQHFGDGTRLSIL.

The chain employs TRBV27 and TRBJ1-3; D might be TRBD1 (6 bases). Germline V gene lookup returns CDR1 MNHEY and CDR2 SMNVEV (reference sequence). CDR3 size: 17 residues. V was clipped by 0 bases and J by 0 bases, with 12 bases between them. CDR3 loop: CASSLSGDIYSGNTIYF. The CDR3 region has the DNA TGTGCCAGCAGTTTATCGGGGGACATTTACTCTGGAAACACCATATATTTT.

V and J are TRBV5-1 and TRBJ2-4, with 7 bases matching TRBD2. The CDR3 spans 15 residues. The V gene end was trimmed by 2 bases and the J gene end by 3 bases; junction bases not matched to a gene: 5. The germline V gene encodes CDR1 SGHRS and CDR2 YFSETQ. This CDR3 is CASSFLGDYKNIQYF. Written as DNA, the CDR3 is TGCGCCAGCAGCTTTCTCGGGGACTACAAAAACATTCAGTACTTC.

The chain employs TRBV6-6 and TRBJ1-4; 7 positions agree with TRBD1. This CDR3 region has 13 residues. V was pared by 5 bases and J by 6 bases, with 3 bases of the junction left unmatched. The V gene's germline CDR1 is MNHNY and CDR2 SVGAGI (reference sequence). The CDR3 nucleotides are TGTGCCAGCAGTACAGGACAGGATGAAAAACTGTTTTTT. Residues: CASSTGQDEKLFF.

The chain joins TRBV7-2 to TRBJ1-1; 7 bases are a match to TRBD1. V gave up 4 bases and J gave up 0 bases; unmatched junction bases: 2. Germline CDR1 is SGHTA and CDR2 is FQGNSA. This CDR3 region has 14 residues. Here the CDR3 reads CASSSGQMNTEAFF. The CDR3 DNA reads TGTGCCAGCAGCTCGGGACAGATGAACACTGAAGCTTTCTTT.

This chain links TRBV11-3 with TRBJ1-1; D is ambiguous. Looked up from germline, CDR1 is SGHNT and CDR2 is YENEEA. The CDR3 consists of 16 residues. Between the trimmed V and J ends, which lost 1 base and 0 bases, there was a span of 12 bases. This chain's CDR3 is CASSLGRGLLNTEAFF. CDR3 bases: TGTGCCAGCAGCTTAGGGCGAGGGCTTCTGAACACTGAAGCTTTCTTT.

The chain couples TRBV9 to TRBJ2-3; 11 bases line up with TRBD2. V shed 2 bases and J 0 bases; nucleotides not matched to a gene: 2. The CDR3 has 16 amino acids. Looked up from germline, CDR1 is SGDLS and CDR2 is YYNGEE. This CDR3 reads CASSVGTSGSTDTQYF. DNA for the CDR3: TGTGCCAGCAGCGTCGGGACTAGCGGAAGCACAGATACGCAGTATTTT.

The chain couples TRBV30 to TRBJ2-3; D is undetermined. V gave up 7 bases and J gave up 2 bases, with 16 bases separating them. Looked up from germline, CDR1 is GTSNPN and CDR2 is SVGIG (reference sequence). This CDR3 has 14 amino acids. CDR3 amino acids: CASMGRVDTDTQYF. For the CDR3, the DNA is TGTGCCTCGATGGGCCGGGTGGACACAGATACGCAGTATTTT.

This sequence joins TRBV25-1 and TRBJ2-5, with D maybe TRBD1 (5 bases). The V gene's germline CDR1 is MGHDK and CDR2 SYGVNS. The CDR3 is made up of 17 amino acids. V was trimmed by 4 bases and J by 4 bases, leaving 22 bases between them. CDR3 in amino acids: CASSVGTGSPQGETQYF. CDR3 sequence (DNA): TGTGCCAGCAGTGTCGGAACTGGGTCTCCCCAGGGAGAGACCCAGTACTTC.

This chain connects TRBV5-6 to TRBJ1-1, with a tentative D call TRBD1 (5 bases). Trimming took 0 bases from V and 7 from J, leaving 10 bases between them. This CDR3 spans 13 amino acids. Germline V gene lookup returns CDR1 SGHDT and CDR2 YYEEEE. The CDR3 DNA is TGTGCCAGCAGCTTGGTTGGGGGAGGTGAAGCTTTCTTT. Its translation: CASSLVGGGEAFF.

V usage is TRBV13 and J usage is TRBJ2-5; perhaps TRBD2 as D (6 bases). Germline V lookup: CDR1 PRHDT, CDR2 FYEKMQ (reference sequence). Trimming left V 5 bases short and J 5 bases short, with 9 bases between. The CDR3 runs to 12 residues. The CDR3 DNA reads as TGTGCCAGCAGCGCAACTAGCGAGACCCAGTACTTC. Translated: CASSATSETQYF.

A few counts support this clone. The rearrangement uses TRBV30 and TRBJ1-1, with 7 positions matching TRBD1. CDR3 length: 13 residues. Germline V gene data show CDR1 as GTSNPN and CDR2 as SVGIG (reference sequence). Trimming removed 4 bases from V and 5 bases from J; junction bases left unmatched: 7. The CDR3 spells CAWNPARGTEAFF. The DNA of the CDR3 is TGTGCCTGGAACCCCGCCAGGGGGACTGAAGCTTTCTTT.

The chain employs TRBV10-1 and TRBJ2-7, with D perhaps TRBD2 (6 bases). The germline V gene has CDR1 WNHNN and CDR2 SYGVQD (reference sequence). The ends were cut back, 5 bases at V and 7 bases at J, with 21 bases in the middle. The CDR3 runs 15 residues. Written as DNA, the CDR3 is TGCGCCAGCAGTTCCGTCGTCCCTCCCGCGGGGGAGCAGTACTTC. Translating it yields CASSSVVPPAGEQYF.

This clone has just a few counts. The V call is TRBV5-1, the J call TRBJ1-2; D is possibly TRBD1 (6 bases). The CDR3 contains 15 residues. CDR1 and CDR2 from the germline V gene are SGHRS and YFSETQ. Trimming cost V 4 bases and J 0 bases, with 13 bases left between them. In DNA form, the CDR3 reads TGCGCCAGCAGCCTCGGACAGAACGCTAACTATGGCTACACCTTC. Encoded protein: CASSLGQNANYGYTF.

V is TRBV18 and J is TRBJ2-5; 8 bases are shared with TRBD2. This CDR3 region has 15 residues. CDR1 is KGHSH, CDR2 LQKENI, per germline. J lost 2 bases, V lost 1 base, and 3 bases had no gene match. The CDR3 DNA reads TGTGCCAGCTCACCACTAGCGGGGAAGCAAGAGACCCAGTACTTC. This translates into CASSPLAGKQETQYF. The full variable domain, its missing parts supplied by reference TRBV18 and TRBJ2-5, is NAGVMQNPRHLVRRRGQEARLRCSPMKGHSHVYWYRQLPEEGLKFMVYLQKENIIDESGMPKERFSAEFPKEGPSILRIQQVVRGDSAAYFCASSPLAGKQETQYFGPGTRLLVL.

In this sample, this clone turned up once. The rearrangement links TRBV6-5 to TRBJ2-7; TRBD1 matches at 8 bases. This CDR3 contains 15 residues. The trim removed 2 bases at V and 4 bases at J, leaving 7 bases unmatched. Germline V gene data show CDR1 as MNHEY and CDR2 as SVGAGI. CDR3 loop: CASSYGGQVIYEQYF. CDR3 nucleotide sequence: TGTGCCAGCAGTTACGGGGGACAGGTGATATACGAGCAGTACTTC.

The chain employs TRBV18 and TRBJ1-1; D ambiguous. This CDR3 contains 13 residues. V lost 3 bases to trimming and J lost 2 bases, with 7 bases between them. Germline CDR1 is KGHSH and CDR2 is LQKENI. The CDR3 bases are TGTGCCAGCTCACCCCTCCGTAACACTGAAGCTTTCTTT. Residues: CASSPLRNTEAFF.

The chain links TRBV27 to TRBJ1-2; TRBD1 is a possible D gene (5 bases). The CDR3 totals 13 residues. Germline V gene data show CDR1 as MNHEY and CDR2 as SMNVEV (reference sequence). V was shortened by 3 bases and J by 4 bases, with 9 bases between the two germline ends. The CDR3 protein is CASSFSGTYGYTF. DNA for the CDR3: TGTGCCAGCAGTTTCTCAGGGACCTATGGCTACACCTTC.

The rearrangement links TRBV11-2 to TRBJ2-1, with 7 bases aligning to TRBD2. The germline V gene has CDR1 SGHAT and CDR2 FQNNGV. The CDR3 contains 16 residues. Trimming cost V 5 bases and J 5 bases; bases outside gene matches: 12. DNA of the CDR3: TGTGCCAGCAGCCGACGGACCGGGACTATAAACAATGAGCAGTTCTTC. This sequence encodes CASSRRTGTINNEQFF.

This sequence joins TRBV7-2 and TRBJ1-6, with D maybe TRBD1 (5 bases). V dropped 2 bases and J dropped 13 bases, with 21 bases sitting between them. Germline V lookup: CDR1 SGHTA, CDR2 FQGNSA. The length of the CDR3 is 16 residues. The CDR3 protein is CASSLPIRDGMVPLHF. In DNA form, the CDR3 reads TGTGCCAGCAGCTTACCAATCCGGGACGGCATGGTCCCCCTCCACTTT. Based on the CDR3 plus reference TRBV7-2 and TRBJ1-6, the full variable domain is GAGVSQSPSNKVTEKGKDVELRCDPISGHTALYWYRQSLGQGLEFLIYFQGNSAPDKSGLPSDRFSAERTGGSVSTLTIQRTQQEDSAVYLCASSLPIRDGMVPLHFGNGTRLTVT.

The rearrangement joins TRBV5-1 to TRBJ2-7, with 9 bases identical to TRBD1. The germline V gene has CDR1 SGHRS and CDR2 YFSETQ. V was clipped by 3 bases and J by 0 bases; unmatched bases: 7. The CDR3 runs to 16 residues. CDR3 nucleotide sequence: TGCGCCAGCAGCTCCGTCGGGACAGGGACCTCCTACGAGCAGTACTTC. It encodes CASSSVGTGTSYEQYF.

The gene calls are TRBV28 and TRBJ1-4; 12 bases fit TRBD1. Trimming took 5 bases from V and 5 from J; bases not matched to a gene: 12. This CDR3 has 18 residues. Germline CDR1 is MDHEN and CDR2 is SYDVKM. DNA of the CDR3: TGTGCCAGCAGTAAAACCCGGGACAGGGGGCTTAAGAATGAAAAACTGTTTTTT. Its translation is CASSKTRDRGLKNEKLFF.

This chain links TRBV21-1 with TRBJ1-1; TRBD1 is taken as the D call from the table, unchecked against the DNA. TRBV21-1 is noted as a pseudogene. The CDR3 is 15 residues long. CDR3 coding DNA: TGTGCCAGCACCCCCTCGAGGGGGATGAGCACTGAAGCTTTCTTT. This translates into CASTPSRGMSTEAFF.

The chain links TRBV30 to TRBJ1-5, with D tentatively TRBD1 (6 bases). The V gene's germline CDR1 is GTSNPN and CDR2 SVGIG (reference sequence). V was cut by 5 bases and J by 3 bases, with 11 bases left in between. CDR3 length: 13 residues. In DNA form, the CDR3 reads TGTGCCTGGCAGGGGCGCTCCAATCAGCCCCAGCATTTT. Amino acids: CAWQGRSNQPQHF. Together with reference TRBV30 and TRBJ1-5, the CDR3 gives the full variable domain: SQTIHQWPATLVQPVGSPLSLECTVEGTSNPNLYWYRQAAGRGLQLLFYSVGIGQISSEVPQNLSASRPQDRQFILSSKKLLLSDSGFYLCAWQGRSNQPQHFGDGTRLSIL.